This T cell receptor (beta chain) was observed in a study of beta chain features in type 1 diabetes. All of the isolated RNA was reverse transcribed, so expressed TCRB transcripts were sequenced. Produced via immunoSEQ multiplex PCR; TCRdb's table is partial and in-frame only. The sample lists around 500,000 clones, 9.5% to 12% seen once, with 0.046% in the top ten. Trimming shortened V by 5 bases and J by 0 bases, and 13 bases separated the two germline ends. The length of the CDR3 is 15 residues. CDR1 is SGHTA and CDR2 is FQGNSA in the germline V gene. General study points: People with Type 1 diabetes carried modestly yet significantly shorter TCRB CDR3s in all four CD4+ subsets.

As concerns this clone: Its antigen is not known.

This receptor was taken from a woman aged 18-29 years in good health. Source material: naive CD4+ T cells from blood. J is TRBJ1-1 and V is TRBV7-2; the D gene is possibly TRBD1 (6 bases). CDR3 sequence reads: CASSPRTALNTEAFF. In nucleotides, the CDR3 is TGTGCCAGCAGCCCCAGGACAGCTTTGAACACTGAAGCTTTCTTT.